The clone carrying this T cell receptor beta chain was seen a handful of times. Its matching antigen is unknown. The sample comes from a study of blood T cells in healthy people across ages. General study results and limits: Per-million-T-cell TCR beta diversity fell roughly linearly with age. Researchers report that TCR beta diversity correlated strongly with naive T cell percentage. Aged donors had fewer naive CD4+ cells and lower diversity than long-lived donors.

CDR3 length equals 17 residues. CDR1 and CDR2 from the germline V gene are MDHEN and SYDVKM. V was clipped by 5 bases and J by 6 bases, with 24 bases between them. The total RNA that was extracted per sample amounted to at least 5.5 micrograms. A second roughly 7 to 11 cycle PCR used barcoded and J-beta primers. Each CDR3 protein gets one entry after TCRdb re-called the 5' RACE reads with MiXCR. Of about 640,000 distinct CDR3 sequences detected, about 28% appear once; the ten largest clones hold approximately 14%. Material: blood. The genes are TRBV28 and TRBJ2-3; D might be TRBD1 (6 bases). This receptor was obtained from a woman of 80 years or more in good health. Here the CDR3 reads CASSMTGTMGGSDTQYF. CDR3 sequence (DNA): TGTGCCAGCAGTATGACAGGAACCATGGGTGGTTCGGATACGCAGTATTTT.